The 21 T cell receptor beta chains below all came from one sample that was sequenced in a study of shared clonotypes between healthy human individuals. Sequencing used immunoSEQ multiplex PCR; TCRdb keeps in-frame clones, though not all of them. Altogether some 2 million clones are present, roughly 94% being singletons, with the ten largest covering 0.1% to 0.15%. Sequencing was done on a sample of naive CD4+ T cells sorted from blood. The subset is: CD45RA+ positively selected. The receptors shown here come from a man aged 18-30 years in good health.

The V call is TRBV10-3, the J call TRBJ2-2; D gene ambiguous. The V end lost 10 bases, the J end lost 0 bases, and 12 bases lay between the germline ends. CDR3 length: 14 residues. Germline-derived CDR1 and CDR2 are ENHRY and SYGVKD. CDR3 sequence: CASSIEANTGELFF. The DNA for the CDR3 is TGTGCCAGCAGCATTGAGGCGAACACCGGGGAGCTGTTTTTT.

Concerning this clone itself: Germline is not matched at one junction end, which may reflect a read error. The chain couples TRBV27 to TRBJ2-7; weak D call: TRBD1 (6 bases). CDR3 length: 13 amino acids. The germline gives CDR1 MNHEY, CDR2 SMNVEV (reference sequence). CDR3 amino acids: CASSRQATYKQYF. CDR3 nucleotides: TGTGCCAGCAGTAGACAGGCGACCTACAAGCAGTACTTC.

This chain joins TRBV25-1 and TRBJ2-5; 7 positions agree with TRBD1. CDR1 is MGHDK and CDR2 is SYGVNS in the germline V gene. CDR3 length equals 15 residues. V shed 4 bases, J shed 2 bases, and the junction held 7 bases outside the gene matches. The CDR3 loop reads CASSAHRDRQETQYF. In DNA, the CDR3 is TGTGCCAGCAGTGCACACCGGGACAGACAAGAGACCCAGTACTTC.

The rearrangement links TRBV5-1 to TRBJ1-2; 8 bases are shared with TRBD1. Germline CDR1 SGHRS, CDR2 YFSETQ. This CDR3 has 14 amino acids. V shed 2 bases, J shed 6 bases, and the junction held 6 bases outside the gene matches. CDR3 protein: CASSLIPGGHGYTF. The CDR3 DNA reads TGCGCCAGCAGCTTAATCCCAGGGGGCCATGGCTACACCTTC.

The rearrangement joins TRBV7-6 to TRBJ1-2; perhaps TRBD1 as D (6 bases). The CDR3 length is 17 residues. The germline V and J ends were trimmed by 1 base and 0 bases, with 15 bases remaining between them. CDR1 SGHVS and CDR2 FNYEAQ come from the germline V gene. The CDR3 DNA reads as TGTGCCAGCAGCTTAGTGGGGGGCAGTGGGACTAACTATGGCTACACCTTC. This gives the protein CASSLVGGSGTNYGYTF.

This clone showed up many times. The chain is built from TRBV29-1 and TRBJ1-4; no reliable D call. The CDR3 has 13 amino acids. Trimming left V 6 bases short and J 3 bases short, with 11 bases between. Germline assignment: CDR1 SQVTM and CDR2 ANQGSEA. The DNA of the CDR3 is TGCAGCGTCAAGGCTTCTCCTAATGAAAAACTGTTTTTT. This codes for CSVKASPNEKLFF.

The rearrangement joins TRBV5-1 to TRBJ2-1; 12 bases match TRBD2. Germline trimming cut 7 bases from V and 3 bases from J; bases unmatched to any gene: 5. The V gene's germline CDR1 is SGHRS and CDR2 YFSETQ. There are 15 residues in the CDR3. The CDR3 nucleotides are TGCGCCAGCTTGGGGACTAGCGGGCTCTACAATGAGCAGTTCTTC. Its translation: CASLGTSGLYNEQFF. Variable domain in full (rest from reference TRBV5-1 and TRBJ2-1): KAGVTQTPRYLIKTRGQQVTLSCSPISGHRSVSWYQQTPGQGLQFLFEYFSETQRNKGNFPGRFSGRQFSNSRSEMNVSTLELGDSALYLCASLGTSGLYNEQFFGPGTRLTVL.

The V and J genes are TRBV5-4 and TRBJ1-2, with D perhaps matching TRBD1 (6 bases). Germline CDR1 SGHNT, CDR2 YYREEE (reference sequence). The CDR3 totals 14 residues. The V and J ends lost 1 base and 7 bases respectively, with 14 bases between them. DNA of the CDR3: TGTGCCAGCAGCTTGCCAACCTTACAGGGTGGCTACACCTTC. It yields the protein CASSLPTLQGGYTF. Variable domain in full (rest from reference TRBV5-4 and TRBJ1-2): ETGVTQSPTHLIKTRGQQVTLRCSSQSGHNTVSWYQQALGQGPQFIFQYYREEENGRGNFPPRFSGLQFPNYSSELNVNALELDDSALYLCASSLPTLQGGYTFGSGTRLTVV.

The chain employs TRBV6-5 and TRBJ2-7, with no clear D. CDR3 length: 14 residues. The germline CDR1 and CDR2 sequences are MNHEY and SVGAGI. V gave up 2 bases and J gave up 6 bases, with 14 bases separating them. Written as DNA, the CDR3 is TGTGCCAGCAGTTACCCCGGAGTTTTGGGCGAGCAGTACTTC. Protein sequence: CASSYPGVLGEQYF.

This chain links TRBV30 with TRBJ2-1; 10 bases fit TRBD1. The CDR3 has 15 amino acids. The ends lost 3 bases at V and 7 bases at J; junction bases unmatched: 9. CDR1 is GTSNPN and CDR2 is SVGIG in the germline V gene (reference sequence). The CDR3 sequence: CAWSLRDRGRNEQFF. The DNA of the CDR3 is TGTGCCTGGAGCCTCCGTGACAGGGGGCGGAATGAGCAGTTCTTC.

The chain recombines TRBV10-3 with TRBJ2-3; weak D call: TRBD1 (5 bases). The V and J ends lost 6 bases and 0 bases respectively, with 7 bases between them. The CDR3 sequence is 13 residues long. Per germline, CDR1 ENHRY and CDR2 SYGVKD. The CDR3 DNA follows: TGTGCCATCAGGGGGCTTAGCACAGATACGCAGTATTTT. It encodes CAIRGLSTDTQYF.

Comments on this clone: Other DNA sequences from this sample encode an identical CDR3 as well. V and J are TRBV7-2 and TRBJ2-3, with 9 bases identical to TRBD2. The CDR3 is 14 residues long. The V and J ends lost 5 bases and 2 bases, in that order; junction bases with no gene match: 2. CDR1 is SGHTA, CDR2 FQGNSA, per germline. The CDR3 bases are TGTGCCAGCAGCCTGGGACTAGCCACAGATACGCAGTATTTT. This translates into CASSLGLATDTQYF.

The V call is TRBV6-1, the J call TRBJ2-7; 9 nucleotides agree with TRBD2. Germline-derived CDR1 and CDR2 are MNHNS and SASEGT. The length of the CDR3 is 13 residues. With V trimmed by 6 bases and J by 4 bases, 4 bases remained unmatched. In nucleotides, the CDR3 is TGTGCCAGCAGGCGGGAGGGCCCTTACGAGCAGTACTTC. Protein sequence: CASRREGPYEQYF.

This clone has just one count. The chain couples TRBV2 to TRBJ2-7; D not resolved. This CDR3 region has 11 residues. Trimming left V 3 bases short and J 6 bases short, with 6 bases between. Germline loops: CDR1 SNHLY, CDR2 FYNNEI. CDR3 sequence (DNA): TGTGCCAGCAGTGATGAGGTCGAGCAGTACTTC. Residues: CASSDEVEQYF.

This clone was picked up one time. The V call is TRBV25-1, the J call TRBJ2-5; 10 nucleotides line up with TRBD1. The CDR3 is made up of 15 amino acids. V lost 3 bases, J lost 5 bases, and 6 bases stayed unmatched. The germline V gene encodes CDR1 MGHDK and CDR2 SYGVNS. For the CDR3, the DNA is TGTGCCAGCAGTGACCCCGACAGGGGGCGGGAGACCCAGTACTTC. Its translation is CASSDPDRGRETQYF.

V gene TRBV12-5 combines with J gene TRBJ1-1; D is undetermined. CDR3 length: 19 residues. V lost 6 bases to trimming and J lost 3 bases, with 29 bases between them. The germline CDR1 and CDR2 sequences are LGHNT and FRNRAP. CDR3 sequence (DNA): TGTGCTAGTGGGACTACCCCATTAAATCGGACGGACTGCGACACTGAAGCTTTCTTT. This gives the protein CASGTTPLNRTDCDTEAFF.

The chain links TRBV7-2 to TRBJ2-7; possibly TRBD2 for D (6 bases). Looked up from germline, CDR1 is SGHTA and CDR2 is FQGNSA. CDR3 length: 13 amino acids. Deletions cut 6 bases from V and 5 bases from J, with 14 bases between. CDR3 in DNA: TGTGCCAGCAGTGCGGGGCCCGGGAACGAGCAGTACTTC. This encodes CASSAGPGNEQYF.

The table lists this clone with a count of one. The rearrangement uses TRBV5-1 and TRBJ2-3; maybe TRBD1 (6 bases). V was cut by 7 bases and J by 3 bases, with 12 bases left in between. CDR1 and CDR2 from the germline V gene are SGHRS and YFSETQ. This CDR3 has 13 residues. CDR3 sequence (DNA): TGCGCCAGCCAAACACAGGGTACAGATACGCAGTATTTT. The encoded protein is CASQTQGTDTQYF.

This rearrangement joins TRBV6-6 to TRBJ1-1, with D uncertain. V lost 7 bases and J lost 1, with 13 bases in between. The CDR3 is 14 residues long. Germline CDR1 is MNHNY and CDR2 is SVGAGI (reference sequence). CDR3 sequence reads: CASNHLEGNTEAFF. The CDR3 DNA sequence: TGTGCCAGCAACCACCTGGAGGGGAACACTGAAGCTTTCTTT.

This clone was recorded once. The rearrangement uses TRBV5-1 and TRBJ1-4; possibly TRBD1 for D (5 bases). Germline CDR1 is SGHRS and CDR2 is YFSETQ. The CDR3 covers 16 residues. Trimming cost V 4 bases and J 0 bases, with 13 bases left between them. The CDR3, as DNA: TGCGCCAGCAGCGCGAACACAGGCACAACTAATGAAAAACTGTTTTTT. Translated: CASSANTGTTNEKLFF.

In its sample, this clone was seen once. The rearrangement links TRBV18 to TRBJ2-1, with TRBD2 identical over 13 bases. The V gene end was trimmed by 6 bases and the J gene end by 8 bases; junction bases not matched to a gene: 7. Germline V gives CDR1 KGHSH, CDR2 LQKENI. This CDR3 has 15 residues. CDR3 loop: CASSLPGLAGHEQFF. CDR3 DNA sequence: TGTGCCAGCTCGCTACCGGGACTAGCGGGACATGAGCAGTTCTTC. The full variable domain, completed using reference TRBV18 and TRBJ2-1, is NAGVMQNPRHLVRRRGQEARLRCSPMKGHSHVYWYRQLPEEGLKFMVYLQKENIIDESGMPKERFSAEFPKEGPSILRIQQVVRGDSAAYFCASSLPGLAGHEQFFGPGTRLTVL.